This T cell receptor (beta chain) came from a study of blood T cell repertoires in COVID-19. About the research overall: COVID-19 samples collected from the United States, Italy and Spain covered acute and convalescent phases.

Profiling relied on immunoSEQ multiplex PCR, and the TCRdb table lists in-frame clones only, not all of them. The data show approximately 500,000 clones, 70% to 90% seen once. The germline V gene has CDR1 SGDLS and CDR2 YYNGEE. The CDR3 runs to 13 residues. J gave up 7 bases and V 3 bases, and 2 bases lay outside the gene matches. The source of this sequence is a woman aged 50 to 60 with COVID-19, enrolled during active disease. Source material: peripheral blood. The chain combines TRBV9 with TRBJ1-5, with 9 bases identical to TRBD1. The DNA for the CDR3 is TGTGCCAGCAGCGCTACAGGGGGCCAGCCCCAGCATTTT. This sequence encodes CASSATGGQPQHF. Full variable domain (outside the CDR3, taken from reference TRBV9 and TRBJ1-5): DSGVTQTPKHLITATGQRVTLRCSPRSGDLSVYWYQQSLDQGLQFLIQYYNGEERAKGNILERFSAQQFPDLHSELNLSSLELGDSALYFCASSATGGQPQHFGDGTRLSIL.